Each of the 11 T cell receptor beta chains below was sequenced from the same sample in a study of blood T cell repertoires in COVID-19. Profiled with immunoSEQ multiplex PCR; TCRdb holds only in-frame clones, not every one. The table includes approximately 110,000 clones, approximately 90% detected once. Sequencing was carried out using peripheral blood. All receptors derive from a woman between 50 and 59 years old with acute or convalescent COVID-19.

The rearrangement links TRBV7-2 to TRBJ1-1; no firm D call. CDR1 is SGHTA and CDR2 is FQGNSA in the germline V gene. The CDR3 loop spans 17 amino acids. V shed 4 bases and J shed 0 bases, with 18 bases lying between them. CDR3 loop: CASSSGGLWVMNTEAFF. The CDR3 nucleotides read TGTGCCAGCAGCTCGGGTGGTTTGTGGGTTATGAACACTGAAGCTTTCTTT.

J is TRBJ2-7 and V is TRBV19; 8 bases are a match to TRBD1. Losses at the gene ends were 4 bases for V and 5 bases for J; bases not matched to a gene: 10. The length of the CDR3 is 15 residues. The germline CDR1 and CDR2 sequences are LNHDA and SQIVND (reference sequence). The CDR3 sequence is CASSTARTGSDEQYF. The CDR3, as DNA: TGTGCCAGTAGTACGGCAAGGACAGGGTCGGACGAGCAGTACTTC.

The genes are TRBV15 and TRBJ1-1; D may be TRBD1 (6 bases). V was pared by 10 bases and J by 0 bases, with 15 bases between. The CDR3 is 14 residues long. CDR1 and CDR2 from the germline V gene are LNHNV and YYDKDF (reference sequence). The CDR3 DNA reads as TGTGCCAGCAAAGCGGACAGCCTGAACACTGAAGCTTTCTTT. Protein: CASKADSLNTEAFF.

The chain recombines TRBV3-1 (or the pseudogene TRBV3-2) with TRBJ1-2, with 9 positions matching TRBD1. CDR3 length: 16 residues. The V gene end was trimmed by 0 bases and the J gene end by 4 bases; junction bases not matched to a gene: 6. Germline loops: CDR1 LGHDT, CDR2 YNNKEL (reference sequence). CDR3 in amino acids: CASSQDWDRAGYGYTF. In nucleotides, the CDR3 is TGTGCCAGCAGCCAAGATTGGGACAGGGCTGGCTATGGCTACACCTTC.

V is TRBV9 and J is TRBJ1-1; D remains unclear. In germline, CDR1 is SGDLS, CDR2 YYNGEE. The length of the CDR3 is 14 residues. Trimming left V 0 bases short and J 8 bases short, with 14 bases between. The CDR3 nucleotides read TGTGCCAGCAGCGTAGGGTCCACGGTTTCGGAAGCTTTCTTT. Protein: CASSVGSTVSEAFF.

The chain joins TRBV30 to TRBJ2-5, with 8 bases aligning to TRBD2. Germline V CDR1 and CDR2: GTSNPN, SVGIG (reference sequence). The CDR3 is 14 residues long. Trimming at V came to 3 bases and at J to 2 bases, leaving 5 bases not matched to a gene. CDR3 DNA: TGTGCCTGGAGGAGAGCGGGGGTTCAAGAGACCCAGTACTTC. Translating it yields CAWRRAGVQETQYF.

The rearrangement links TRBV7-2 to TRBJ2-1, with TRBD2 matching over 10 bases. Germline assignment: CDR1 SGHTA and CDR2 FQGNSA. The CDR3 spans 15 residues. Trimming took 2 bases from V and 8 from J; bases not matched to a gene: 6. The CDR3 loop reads CASSLPSGRPHEQFF. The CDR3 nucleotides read TGTGCCAGCAGCTTACCTAGCGGGAGACCCCATGAGCAGTTCTTC.

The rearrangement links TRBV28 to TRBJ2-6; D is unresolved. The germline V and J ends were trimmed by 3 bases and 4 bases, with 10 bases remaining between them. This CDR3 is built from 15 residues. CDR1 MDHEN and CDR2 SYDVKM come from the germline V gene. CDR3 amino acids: CASSFGNYGANVLTF. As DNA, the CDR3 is TGTGCCAGCAGTTTCGGTAATTACGGGGCCAACGTCCTGACTTTC.

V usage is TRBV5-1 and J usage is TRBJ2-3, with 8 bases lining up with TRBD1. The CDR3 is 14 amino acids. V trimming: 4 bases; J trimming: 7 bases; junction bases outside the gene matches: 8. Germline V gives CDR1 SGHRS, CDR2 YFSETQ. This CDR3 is CASSTTDRENTQYF. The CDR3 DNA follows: TGCGCCAGCAGCACAACGGACAGGGAGAATACGCAGTATTTT.

The CDR3 is CASSPRHPTGLAFF. The CDR3 DNA is TGTGCCAGCAGCCCCCGGCATCCGACAGGGTTAGCTTTCTTT. The chain links TRBV7-3 to TRBJ1-1; 7 positions match TRBD1. The CDR3 contains 14 residues. J gave up 10 bases and V 5 bases, and 13 bases lay outside the gene matches. Germline V CDR1 and CDR2: SGHTA, FQGTGA.

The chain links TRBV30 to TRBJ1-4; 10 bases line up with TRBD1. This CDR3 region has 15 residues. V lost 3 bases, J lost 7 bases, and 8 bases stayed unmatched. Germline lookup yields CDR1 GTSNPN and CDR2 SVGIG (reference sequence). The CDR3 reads CAWSGDRGRGEKLFF. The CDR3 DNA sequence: TGTGCCTGGAGCGGGGACAGGGGACGAGGTGAAAAACTGTTTTTT.